A single sample is the source of the 22 T cell receptor beta chains below, sequenced in a study of blood T cell repertoires in COVID-19. TCRdb keeps only in-frame clones here, not all; method: immunoSEQ multiplex PCR. The sample has about 160,000 clones; 85% to 90% are singletons. What was sequenced was peripheral blood. The receptors were gathered from a man aged 18 to 29 with COVID-19, enrolled during active disease.

This chain links TRBV27 with TRBJ1-6; 9 nucleotides line up with TRBD1. The CDR3 has 16 amino acids. Germline V lookup: CDR1 MNHEY, CDR2 SMNVEV (reference sequence). V lost 3 bases and J lost 4; bases outside the gene matches: 4. CDR3 in DNA: TGTGCCAGCAGTTTTCGGGACAGGGAATATAATTCACCCCTCCACTTT. It encodes CASSFRDREYNSPLHF.

This chain connects TRBV7-2 to TRBJ2-1; D perhaps matches TRBD2 (6 bases). The germline gives CDR1 SGHTA, CDR2 FQGNSA. This CDR3 contains 15 residues. With 4 bases removed from V and 5 bases from J, the gap between germline ends came to 15 bases. CDR3 amino acids: CASSYSLAANNEQFF. CDR3 nucleotide sequence: TGTGCCAGCAGCTACTCACTAGCTGCTAACAATGAGCAGTTCTTC.

Worth noting for this clone: One junction end does not reproduce the germline sequence, and a read error may be involved. The CDR3 DNA is TGCGCCAGCAGCCAAGACCCGGACGGGGTACTGCTTTTT. It codes for CASSQDPDGVLLF. This chain connects TRBV4-3 to TRBJ1-4; D not resolved. The CDR3 spans 13 residues. Per germline, CDR1 LGHNA and CDR2 YSLEER.

The chain combines TRBV25-1 with TRBJ2-7, with 7 bases identical to TRBD1. Germline V lookup: CDR1 MGHDK, CDR2 SYGVNS. This CDR3 has 14 residues. Trimming at V came to 5 bases and at J to 2 bases, leaving 6 bases not matched to a gene. The DNA of the CDR3 is TGTGCCAGCAGTATTCGGACAGGACCCTACGAGCAGTACTTC. Amino acids: CASSIRTGPYEQYF.

This clone appeared a few times. V gene TRBV6-2 or TRBV6-3 combines with J gene TRBJ2-3; 9 nucleotides match TRBD2. This CDR3 is 15 amino acids long. With 2 bases clipped from V and 2 bases from J, the junction kept 2 bases outside the gene matches. CDR1 and CDR2 (germline): MNHEY, SVGEGT. The CDR3 nucleotides are TGTGCCAGCAGTTACGGCGGGAGGGCCACAGATACGCAGTATTTT. Translation: CASSYGGRATDTQYF.

About this clone: The germline gene is not matched at one end of the junction; a read error may be the cause. This chain joins TRBV30 and TRBJ1-4, with unresolved D. From germline, CDR1 is GTSNPN and CDR2 SVGIG (reference sequence). This CDR3 comprises 13 residues. As DNA, the CDR3 is TGTGCCTGGAGGGGGAGCACTAATGAAAAACTGCTTTTT. It specifies CAWRGSTNEKLLF.

The chain carries TRBV7-2 and TRBJ2-5, with 15 bases fitting TRBD2. CDR1 is SGHTA and CDR2 is FQGNSA in the germline V gene. CDR3 length: 16 amino acids. V was clipped by 5 bases and J by 5 bases; unmatched bases: 6. CDR3 loop: CASSHWTSGRGETQYF. The DNA for the CDR3 is TGTGCCAGCAGCCACTGGACTAGCGGGAGGGGGGAGACCCAGTACTTC.

The rearrangement links TRBV4-3 to TRBJ1-2; 9 positions agree with TRBD1. CDR1 is LGHNA, CDR2 YSLEER, per germline. The CDR3 contains 16 residues. With V trimmed by 0 bases and J by 7 bases, 9 bases remained unmatched. CDR3 in amino acids: CASSQEDTRDRAGYTF. The CDR3, as DNA: TGCGCCAGCAGCCAAGAGGATACCCGGGACAGGGCTGGCTACACCTTC.

About this clone itself: Other DNA sequences in this sample translate to the same CDR3. The chain combines TRBV7-9 with TRBJ1-2; D not resolved. The germline gives CDR1 SEHNR, CDR2 FQNEAQ (reference sequence). With 1 base removed from V and 2 bases from J, the gap between germline ends came to 8 bases. The CDR3 totals 14 residues. The CDR3 coding sequence is TGTGCCAGCAGCTTAGGTAGCGGGAACTATGGCTACACCTTC. It is translated as CASSLGSGNYGYTF.

The genes are TRBV7-2 and TRBJ2-3; D gene uncertain. In germline, CDR1 is SGHTA, CDR2 FQGNSA. This CDR3 region has 13 residues. V lost 1 base, J lost 5 bases, and 7 bases lay in between. CDR3 amino acids: CASSLVVRDTQYF. CDR3 in DNA: TGTGCCAGCAGCTTAGTAGTTAGAGATACGCAGTATTTT.

The J gene is TRBJ1-2, the V gene TRBV29-1; 7 bases map to TRBD1. V shed 6 bases, J shed 8 bases, and the junction held 12 bases outside the gene matches. CDR1 is SQVTM and CDR2 is ANQGSEA in the germline V gene. CDR3 size: 13 residues. CDR3 coding DNA: TGCAGCGTCGATTCCACAGGGGTTGGGGGCTACACCTTC. It is translated as CSVDSTGVGGYTF.

V and J are TRBV6-5 and TRBJ1-2, with 7 bases identical to TRBD1. CDR1 and CDR2 (germline): MNHEY, SVGAGI. The CDR3 length is 14 residues. With 6 bases clipped from V and 8 bases from J, the junction kept 12 bases outside the gene matches. The CDR3 loop is CASSLSGWDRGYTF. In DNA, the CDR3 is TGTGCCAGCAGCCTCTCCGGCTGGGACAGAGGCTACACCTTC.

The chain carries TRBV24-1 and TRBJ2-3; 7 positions match TRBD2. The CDR3 sequence is 14 residues long. The V gene end was trimmed by 9 bases and the J gene end by 0 bases; junction bases not matched to a gene: 5. The germline CDR1 and CDR2 sequences are KGHDR and SFDVKD. Written as DNA, the CDR3 is TGTGCCACCGTGGGGCGGGAGAGCACAGATACGCAGTATTTT. It yields the protein CATVGRESTDTQYF.

J is TRBJ1-5 and V is TRBV6-1; 8 bases fit TRBD1. This CDR3 has 15 amino acids. CDR1 and CDR2 (germline): MNHNS, SASEGT. V was clipped by 2 bases and J by 1 base; unmatched bases: 1. CDR3 DNA: TGTGCCAGCAGTGAATACAGGGGGAGCAATCAGCCCCAGCATTTT. Translated, it gives CASSEYRGSNQPQHF.

The chain couples TRBV29-1 to TRBJ2-1; D ambiguous. The germline V gene encodes CDR1 SQVTM and CDR2 ANQGSEA. V was shortened by 7 bases and J by 5 bases, with 21 bases between the two germline ends. The CDR3 extends over 15 amino acids. The CDR3 coding sequence is TGCAGCGCTAATACACGGCAGGATATAAACAATGAGCAGTTCTTC. Encoded protein: CSANTRQDINNEQFF.

The chain has TRBV29-1 and TRBJ1-2; weak D call: TRBD1 (5 bases). This CDR3 is 11 amino acids long. V gave up 4 bases and J gave up 8 bases, with 11 bases separating them. The germline V gene has CDR1 SQVTM and CDR2 ANQGSEA. The CDR3 is CSVGTTLGYTF. CDR3 nucleotide sequence: TGCAGCGTTGGGACAACCTTAGGCTACACCTTC.

The chain joins TRBV6-2 or TRBV6-3 to TRBJ2-1, with 7 bases aligning to TRBD2. J lost 8 bases, V lost 3 bases, and 13 bases had no gene match. Germline values: CDR1 MNHEY, CDR2 SVGEGT. CDR3 size: 16 residues. Written as DNA, the CDR3 is TGTGCCAGCAGTTATCCCCCCCGGGGAGGGGTGGATGAGCAGTTCTTC. Its translation is CASSYPPRGGVDEQFF.

This chain joins TRBV5-6 and TRBJ2-7, with D possibly matching TRBD2 (5 bases). Germline V CDR1 and CDR2: SGHDT, YYEEEE. The CDR3 length is 15 residues. V lost 0 bases to trimming and J lost 4 bases, with 14 bases between them. The CDR3 sequence is CASSLGLEGWYEQYF. The CDR3 DNA reads as TGTGCCAGCAGCTTGGGTTTAGAGGGATGGTACGAGCAGTACTTC.

The chain combines TRBV27 with TRBJ2-7; TRBD2 aligns across 15 bases. V was clipped by 4 bases and J by 6 bases; unmatched bases: 7. Germline CDR1 reads MNHEY; CDR2 reads SMNVEV (reference sequence). This CDR3 spans 16 amino acids. The CDR3 here is CASSSNLGLAGGEQYF. The DNA for the CDR3 is TGTGCCAGCAGTTCAAACCTGGGACTAGCGGGAGGCGAGCAGTACTTC.

The chain has TRBV4-1 and TRBJ1-1; D uncertain. CDR1 is MGHRA and CDR2 is YSYEKL in the germline V gene. The CDR3 extends over 14 amino acids. The V end lost 4 bases, the J end lost 1 base, and 10 bases lay between the germline ends. CDR3 nucleotide sequence: TGCGCCAGCAGCCGTTTCGAGGAGAACACTGAAGCTTTCTTT. Protein sequence: CASSRFEENTEAFF.

V gene TRBV7-2 combines with J gene TRBJ1-5; no reliable D call. CDR3 length: 14 residues. The V gene lost 1 base and the J gene lost 0 bases, with 4 bases spanning the gap. The germline CDR1 and CDR2 sequences are SGHTA and FQGNSA. This CDR3 reads CASSLDGSNQPQHF. In DNA, the CDR3 is TGTGCCAGCAGCTTAGACGGTAGCAATCAGCCCCAGCATTTT.

This chain joins TRBV4-2 and TRBJ2-3; D not certain. Trimming removed 3 bases at V and 8 bases at J, with 6 bases between. The CDR3 length is 11 residues. Per the germline V gene, CDR1 is LGHNA and CDR2 is YNFKEQ. CDR3 amino acids: CASSQAGTQYF. For the CDR3, the DNA is TGTGCCAGCAGCCAGGCAGGTACGCAGTATTTT.